This T cell receptor beta chain emerged from a study of glioma-infiltrating T cells. Background on the study: Target coverage was roughly 4- to 10-fold for 850,000 to 1,000,000 blood T cells.

Whole-study findings and limits: A blood CDR3 motif signature was depleted in highly divergent patients.

About this clonotype itself: Its specificity is unknown.

The CDR3 covers 14 residues. The V and J ends lost 2 bases and 2 bases respectively, with 9 bases between them. The germline CDR1 and CDR2 sequences are MDHEN and SYDVKM. The iRepertoire nested amplicon-rescue multiplex PCR amplified TCR alpha and beta CDR3s from RNA. One-step reverse transcription and amplification started from around 100-400 ng of tissue mRNA or PBMC total RNA. TCRdb re-called the multiplex PCR reads with MiXCR, one entry per CDR3 protein. The sample lists 300,000 to 450,000 distinct CDR3 sequences, about two fifths occurring once. This TCR came from a human donor with low-grade glioma or glioblastoma, undergoing nonglioma brain surgery, or in good health (not recorded which). The genes are TRBV28 and TRBJ1-2; no firm D call. The specimen sequenced was glioma tissue, nonneoplastic brain tissue, or PBMCs (not recorded which). The CDR3 here is CASSLGPLNYGYTF. The CDR3 nucleotides read TGTGCCAGCAGTTTAGGGCCCCTAAACTATGGCTACACCTTC.